This entry is about one TCR beta chain. Its antigen remains unknown. No conserved phenylalanine or tryptophan ends this CDR3, so it is likely a read error. TCRbeta libraries were built with three rounds of nested PCR, modified from ARM-PCR. TCRdb itself ran the multiplex PCR reads through MiXCR, one entry per CDR3 protein. The sample lists over 130,000 distinct CDR3 sequences, 66% occurring once. The CDR3 has 13 residues. Germline loops: CDR1 MNHNS, CDR2 SASEGT. No cell sorting was done before RNA was extracted from the tissue. Between August and November 2014, newly diagnosed, chemotherapy-naive lung cancer patients underwent thoracic surgery in China. This sample is part of a study of tumor and adjacent non-tumor tissue in lung cancer. The study's findings and limits: Tumor repertoires had a smaller top 100 clone share than normal lung. TCR diversity was significantly greater in tumor than normal lung tissue. Higher tumor TCR diversity was associated with shorter survival.

The origin of this receptor is a man between 60 and 75 years old with small cell lung cancer. Input material: lung tumor tissue. The rearrangement links TRBV6-1 to TRBJ1-1; TRBD1 is a possible D gene (6 bases). CDR3 residues: CVSSLQGNTEAFS. CDR3 DNA: TGTGTCAGCAGCTTACAGGGAAACACTGAAGCTTTCTCT.